This T cell receptor beta chain was recorded in a study of T cells in localized non-small cell lung cancer. Produced via immunoSEQ multiplex PCR; TCRdb's table is partial and in-frame only. Of some 82,000 clones in the sample, over 60% were seen once. The table lists this clone with a few counts. Other nucleotide sequences from this sample produce the same CDR3. The V gene's germline CDR1 is SGHTA and CDR2 FQGNSA. The CDR3 runs 11 residues. The V gene lost 5 bases and the J gene lost 0 bases, with 2 bases spanning the gap. This receptor was taken from a man aged 35 to 70 with stage II squamous cell lung carcinoma. The sample here was PBMCs, taken before any cancer treatment. The rearrangement joins TRBV7-2 to TRBJ2-7; D is unresolved. The CDR3 nucleotides read TGTGCCAGCAGCCTCTCCTACGAGCAGTACTTC. This translates into CASSLSYEQYF.